These T cell receptor beta chains were read from a single sample in a study of Ad26.COV2.S vaccination and SARS-CoV-2 variants. This table comes from immunoSEQ multiplex PCR, and its TCRdb copy is limited to in-frame clones, with some not included. Of roughly 380,000 clones listed, 80% to 90% were seen once; the top ten hold roughly 3.1%. The sample was peripheral blood, taken in a trial of Ad26.COV2.S vaccine versus placebo. These receptors were taken from a person between 18 and 60 years old who received the Ad26.COV2.S COVID-19 vaccine or a placebo. The CDR3 runs from the conserved cysteine through the conserved F or W. The order of the fields is CDR3 protein, CDR3 DNA, V gene, CDR3 length, clone size, J gene, D gene. D genes are given only for firm matches. Clone size appears in some rows only: once, few, many, or a class for an expanded clone.

CDR3aa: CASSLRGQEGNTIYF; CDR3nt: TGTGCCAGCAGCTTAAGGGGACAGGAGGGAAACACCATATATTTT; v_gene: TRBV11-2; len: 15; abundance: NA; j_gene: TRBJ1-3; d_gene: TRBD1
CDR3aa: CASSHRSYEQYF; CDR3nt: TGTGCCAGCAGCCACAGAAGCTACGAGCAGTACTTC; v_gene: TRBV3-1/TRBV3-2; len: 12; abundance: NA; j_gene: TRBJ2-7; d_gene: NA
CDR3aa: CASSFQGARGDTQYF; CDR3nt: TGCGCCAGCAGCTTTCAGGGGGCGCGAGGAGATACGCAGTATTTT; v_gene: TRBV5-1; len: 15; abundance: NA; j_gene: TRBJ2-3; d_gene: TRBD1
CDR3aa: CASSREGRMNTEAFF; CDR3nt: TGCGCCAGCAGCCGTGAAGGACGGATGAACACTGAAGCTTTCTTT; v_gene: TRBV4-3; len: 15; abundance: NA; j_gene: TRBJ1-1; d_gene: NA
CDR3aa: CASSLGGYQPQHF; CDR3nt: TGTGCCAGCAGTTTAGGAGGGTATCAGCCCCAGCATTTT; v_gene: TRBV12-3/TRBV12-4; len: 13; abundance: NA; j_gene: TRBJ1-5; d_gene: NA
CDR3aa: CAWEGPNSDYEQYF; CDR3nt: TGTGCCTGGGAGGGACCCAATTCCGACTACGAGCAGTACTTC; v_gene: TRBV30; len: 14; abundance: NA; j_gene: TRBJ2-7; d_gene: NA
CDR3aa: CASSHDRNGNTEAFF; CDR3nt: TGCGCCAGCAGCCATGACAGAAACGGTAACACTGAAGCTTTCTTT; v_gene: TRBV4-1; len: 15; abundance: few; j_gene: TRBJ1-1; d_gene: NA
CDR3aa: CASRKPGLSNGELFF; CDR3nt: TGTGCCAGTAGAAAGCCGGGACTGTCGAACGGGGAGCTGTTTTTT; v_gene: TRBV19; len: 15; abundance: NA; j_gene: TRBJ2-2; d_gene: NA
CDR3aa: CASSQDLVTYEQYF; CDR3nt: TGTGCCAGCAGCCAAGATCTTGTGACCTACGAGCAGTACTTC; v_gene: TRBV3-1/TRBV3-2; len: 14; abundance: NA; j_gene: TRBJ2-7; d_gene: NA
CDR3aa: CASRRDPGGYEQYF; CDR3nt: TGTGCCAGCAGACGGGACCCCGGGGGATACGAGCAGTACTTC; v_gene: TRBV6-5; len: 14; abundance: NA; j_gene: TRBJ2-7; d_gene: NA
CDR3aa: CASSPSSPGTILKQYF; CDR3nt: TGTGCCAGCAGTCCTTCGTCTCCCGGGACAATCCTAAAGCAGTACTTC; v_gene: TRBV7-9; len: 16; abundance: NA; j_gene: TRBJ2-7; d_gene: NA